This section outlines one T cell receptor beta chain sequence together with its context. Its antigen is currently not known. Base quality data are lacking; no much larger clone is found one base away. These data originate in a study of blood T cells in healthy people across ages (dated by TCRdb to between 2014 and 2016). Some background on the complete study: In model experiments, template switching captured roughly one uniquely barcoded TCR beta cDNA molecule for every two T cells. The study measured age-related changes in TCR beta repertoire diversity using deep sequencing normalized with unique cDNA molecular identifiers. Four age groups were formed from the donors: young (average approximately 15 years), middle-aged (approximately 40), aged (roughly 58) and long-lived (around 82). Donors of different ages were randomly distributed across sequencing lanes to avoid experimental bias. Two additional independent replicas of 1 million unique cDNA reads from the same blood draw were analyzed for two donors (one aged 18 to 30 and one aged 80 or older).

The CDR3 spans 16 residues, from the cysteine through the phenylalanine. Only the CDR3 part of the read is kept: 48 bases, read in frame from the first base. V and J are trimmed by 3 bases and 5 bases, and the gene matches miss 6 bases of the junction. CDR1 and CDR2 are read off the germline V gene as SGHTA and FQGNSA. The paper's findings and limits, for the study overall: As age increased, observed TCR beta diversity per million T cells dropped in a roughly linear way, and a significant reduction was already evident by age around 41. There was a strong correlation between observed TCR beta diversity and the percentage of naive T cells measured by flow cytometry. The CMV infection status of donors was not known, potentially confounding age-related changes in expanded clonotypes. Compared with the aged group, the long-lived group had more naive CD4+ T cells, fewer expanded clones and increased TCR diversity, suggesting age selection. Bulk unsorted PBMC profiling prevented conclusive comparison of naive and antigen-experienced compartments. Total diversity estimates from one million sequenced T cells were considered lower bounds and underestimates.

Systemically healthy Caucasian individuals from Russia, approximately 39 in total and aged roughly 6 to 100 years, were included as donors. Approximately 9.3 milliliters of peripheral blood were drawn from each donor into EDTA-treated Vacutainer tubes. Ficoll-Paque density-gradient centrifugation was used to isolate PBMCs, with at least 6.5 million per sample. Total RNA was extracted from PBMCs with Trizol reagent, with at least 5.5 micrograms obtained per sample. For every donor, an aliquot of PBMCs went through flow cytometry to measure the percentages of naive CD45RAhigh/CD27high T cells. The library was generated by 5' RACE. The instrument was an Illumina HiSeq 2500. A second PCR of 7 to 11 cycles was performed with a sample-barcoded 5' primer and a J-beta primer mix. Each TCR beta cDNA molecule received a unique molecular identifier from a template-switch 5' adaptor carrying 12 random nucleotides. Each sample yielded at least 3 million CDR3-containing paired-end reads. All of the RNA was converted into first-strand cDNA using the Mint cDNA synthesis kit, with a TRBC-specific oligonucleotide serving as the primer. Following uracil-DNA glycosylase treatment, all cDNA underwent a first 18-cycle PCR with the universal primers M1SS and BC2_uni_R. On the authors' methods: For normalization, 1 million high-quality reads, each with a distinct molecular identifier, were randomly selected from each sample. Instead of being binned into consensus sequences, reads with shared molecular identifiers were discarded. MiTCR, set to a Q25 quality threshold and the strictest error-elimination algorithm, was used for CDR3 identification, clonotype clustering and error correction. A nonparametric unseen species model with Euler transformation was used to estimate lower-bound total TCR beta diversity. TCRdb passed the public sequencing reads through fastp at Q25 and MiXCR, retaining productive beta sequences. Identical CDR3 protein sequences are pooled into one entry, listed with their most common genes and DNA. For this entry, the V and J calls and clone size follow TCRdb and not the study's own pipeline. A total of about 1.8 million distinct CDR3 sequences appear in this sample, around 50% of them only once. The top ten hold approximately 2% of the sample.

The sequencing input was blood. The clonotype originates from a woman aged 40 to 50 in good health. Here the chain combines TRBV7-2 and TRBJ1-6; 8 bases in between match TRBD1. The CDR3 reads CASSFRDRRDNSPLHF. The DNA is TGTGCCAGCAGCTTCCGGGACAGGAGAGATAATTCACCCCTCCACTTT.